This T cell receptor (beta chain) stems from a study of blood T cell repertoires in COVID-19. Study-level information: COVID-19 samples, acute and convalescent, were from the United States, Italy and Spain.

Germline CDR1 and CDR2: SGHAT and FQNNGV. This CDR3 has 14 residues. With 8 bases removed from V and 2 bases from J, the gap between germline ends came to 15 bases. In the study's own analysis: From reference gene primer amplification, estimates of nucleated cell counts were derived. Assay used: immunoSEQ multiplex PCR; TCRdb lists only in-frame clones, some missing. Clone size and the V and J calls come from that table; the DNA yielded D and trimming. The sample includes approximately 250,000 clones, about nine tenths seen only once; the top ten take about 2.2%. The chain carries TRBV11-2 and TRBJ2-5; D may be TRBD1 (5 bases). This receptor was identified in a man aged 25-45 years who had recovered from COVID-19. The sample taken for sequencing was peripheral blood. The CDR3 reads CASWGGRDQETQYF. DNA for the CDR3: TGTGCCAGCTGGGGTGGCAGGGATCAAGAGACCCAGTACTTC.